This T cell receptor beta chain was captured by sequencing in a study of identifying expanded T cells in peripheral blood. Study-wide results and limits: Approximately two-week clone count variance significantly increased as total template count grew. Differentially abundant clones: about 1.3 between replicates, 16.4 at 2 to 3 weeks, under 25 at four.

Per germline, CDR1 PRHDT and CDR2 FYEKMQ (reference sequence). The CDR3 has 14 amino acids. Trimming took 3 bases from V and 2 from J, leaving 9 bases between them. Healthy donors had no documented immune events, such as infections, while sampled. In regard to this clone: Its specificity is unknown.

Some clones are missing from TCRdb's copy, which holds only in-frame ones; the method was immunoSEQ multiplex PCR. The sample contains about 53,000 clones, about 80% of which appear only once. This clonotype was obtained from a person aged 18 to 69 in good health. The sequenced sample consisted of blood. The rearrangement joins TRBV13 to TRBJ2-3; D is perhaps TRBD1 or TRBD2 (6 bases each). CDR3 DNA sequence: TGTGCCAGCAGCTTCAGGGGACTCACAGATACGCAGTATTTT. Translation: CASSFRGLTDTQYF.